The source of this TCR beta chain is a study of CD4 T cells in relation to SARS-CoV-2 and coronaviruses (dated by TCRdb to the early 2020s). As for the study more broadly: The ViraFEST assay cultured PBMCs with antigen for around nine days, then sequenced TCR beta CDR3s to find antigen-specific clonal expansions. Across all 12 patients in the convalescent cohort, the median age was roughly 40 years, with a range of roughly 21 to 75 years. Among the roughly 12 convalescent patients, 8 males and 4 females were included, and two of the subjects were Hispanic. Using patient-derived lymphoblastoid cell lines, the shared crossreactive spike epitopes were mapped to their HLA restriction. At the level of individual TCR clonotypes, the study measured memory CD4+ T cell crossreactivity between SARS-CoV-2 spike protein and common cold coronavirus spike proteins. The Adaptive Biotechnologies TCR-sequencing kit was used for samples from a few pre-COVID donors and for the naive versus memory experiments, whereas the other data were Illumina-based. A different, Illumina-based TCR-beta assay was used to sequence expansion assays from other donors in the study.

As for this clone: Its target antigen remains unknown. No qualities accompany the bases; no much larger clone lies one base away.

General study outcomes and caveats: Small numbers of patients and of tested TCRs were a limitation of the study. Crossreactive clones showed significantly weaker SARS-CoV-2-driven expansion than monoreactive clones, consistent with antigenic imprinting. Since the crossreactivity analysis centred on spike protein, crossreactivity against other viral proteins was not assessed. Roughly 64% of donors had memory CD4+ clonotypes that crossrecognized SARS-CoV-2 and at least one common cold coronavirus spike. No donor contributed both pre-pandemic and post-infection samples, which limited tracing the source of pre-existing responses. Sequencing of naive versus memory cells indicated that the assay detects memory recall responses, not primary responses primed during culture.

Naive and memory CD4+ T cells were separated from cryopreserved PBMCs by first enriching for CD4 and then performing EasySep naive CD4+ T cell enrichment. For about eleven days, sorted naive or memory CD4+ T cells (more than 90,000) were cultured at a 1:1 ratio with T cell-depleted PBMCs and CEF peptides. In general, triplicate replicate wells were used for every peptide culture condition. Ficoll-Paque PLUS gradient centrifugation was used to isolate PBMCs from either whole blood or leukapheresis product. The PBMCs went either fresh into the expansion assay or into cryopreservation at -140 degrees C. The QIAamp Micro DNA Kit was used to extract genomic DNA from the CD4+ T cells. DNA from CEF-cultured naive and memory CD4+ T cells underwent immunoSEQ TCR-beta sequencing at survey level. Processing in the source paper ran as follows. During preprocessing, nonproductive sequences were removed, as were CDR3s that did not start with C, did not end with F or W, or were shorter than 7 amino acids. Antigen-specific clonotypes were called with the MANAFEST web app, based on expansion relative to reference and other culture wells. To be counted as positive, a clone had to show significant expansion compared with the reference culture, at an FDR below 0.05, in 2 of 3 replicate wells. For a clone to be considered positive, significant expansion relative to all other tandem wells and an odds ratio above 5 were also required. Cultured and uncultured naive and memory CD4+ repertoires were searched for previously identified spike- and CEF-reactive CDR3s. CDR3 homology was measured as pairwise Levenshtein distance, computed with the stringdist R package after trimming three terminal residues from each end. Here the immuneACCESS table is served through TCRdb, limited to in-frame sequences with V and J called. Missing clones are a known gap in these copies; in checked studies unresolved V genes cover under half, and the rest lacks a known reason. V and J calls and clone size come straight from that table; D and trimming were deduced from the DNA. Recorded for this sample are about 37,000 clones; approximately 77% of them occurred a single time. The ten largest clones add up to approximately 4.5% of the sample.

CDR1 and CDR2 are read off the germline V gene as SNHLY and FYNNEI. Counted from cysteine to phenylalanine, this CDR3 has 12 amino acids. The read is trimmed to its CDR3 DNA, 36 bases read in frame from base 1. V is pruned by 10 bases and J by 5 bases, leaving 8 bases of the junction without a gene match. The sequence derives from an adult with COVID-19. Recombination connected TRBV2 to TRBJ2-7; a stretch of 7 junction bases matches TRBD2. The sequenced sample was naive CD4+ T cells from PBMCs, cultured in vitro. The cell subset or site label corresponds to: naive CD4+ T cells isolated by negative enrichment. The DNA sequence reads TGTGCCAACGACGGGGGAGGGCACGAGCAGTACTTC. This yields the protein CANDGGGHEQYF.